Listed here is a single T cell receptor beta chain. Its specificity is unknown. The data stem from a study of shared clonotypes between healthy human individuals. Study observations and caveats: In this cohort, only blood was sampled, and tissue repertoires likely differ.

Researchers divided each subset's genomic DNA evenly across several immunoSEQ plates. Sorted-subset replicate PCRs used 200 ng DNA, some 30,000 T cell genomes. Sequencing was performed with immunoSEQ multiplex PCR; in TCRdb, only in-frame clones are kept and a portion is missing. Of roughly 530,000 clones listed, roughly 95% are singletons. Splitting the CD4+ cells yielded a CD45RA+ naive subset and a CD45RA-negative memory subset. Sequenced: naive CD4+ T cells sorted from blood. As to subset: CD45RA+ positively selected. The receptor was isolated from a woman in her 30s in good health.

The CDR3 DNA reads as TGTGCCAGCAGTGAAGTAGGAGGGTCCCTGAACACTGAAGCTTTCTTT. This encodes CASSEVGGSLNTEAFF. This rearrangement joins TRBV6-1 to TRBJ1-1; D not certain. This CDR3 has 16 residues. Trimming pared 1 base from V and 0 bases from J, leaving 12 bases between. Germline V gene sequence: CDR1 MNHNS, CDR2 SASEGT.